This entry lists 15 T cell receptor beta chains sequenced from one sample in a study of shared clonotypes between healthy human individuals. CD45RO-negative cells were positively selected for CCR7, leaving out terminally differentiated effector memory CD45RA+ cells. Clones were sequenced by immunoSEQ multiplex PCR, and TCRdb holds only the in-frame ones, with some missing. The sample yields about 2 million clones, approximately 94% seen once. The sample was naive CD8+ T cells sorted from blood. All receptors come from a young man in good health.

This clone showed up just once. The J gene is TRBJ2-7, the V gene TRBV11-2; 14 bases line up with TRBD2. Trimming at V came to 4 bases and at J to 6 bases, leaving 11 bases not matched to a gene. The CDR3 covers 17 residues. Germline V CDR1 and CDR2: SGHAT, FQNNGV. The CDR3 loop reads CASSSPPVTSGGGEQYF. CDR3 nucleotides: TGTGCCAGCAGCTCTCCACCCGTGACTAGCGGGGGGGGCGAGCAGTACTTC.

The chain is built from TRBV6-5 and TRBJ2-2; weak D call: TRBD1 (6 bases). Germline V gene lookup returns CDR1 MNHEY and CDR2 SVGAGI. The V end was cut by 0 bases, the J end by 7 bases, with 12 bases between. This CDR3 has 15 residues. The CDR3 spells CASSYSNTGHGELFF. DNA of the CDR3: TGTGCCAGCAGTTACTCTAATACAGGGCACGGGGAGCTGTTTTTT.

The chain recombines TRBV11-2 with TRBJ1-3; D is perhaps TRBD1 (5 bases). Trimming shortened V by 0 bases and J by 2 bases, and 14 bases separated the two germline ends. The CDR3 is 17 residues long. CDR1 is SGHAT, CDR2 FQNNGV, per germline. The CDR3 sequence is CASSLDVGTEAGNTIYF. The CDR3 region has the DNA TGTGCCAGCAGCTTAGATGTTGGGACGGAGGCTGGAAACACCATATATTTT.

This clone was recorded once. This sequence joins TRBV4-2 and TRBJ1-2, with 7 positions matching TRBD1. The CDR3 length is 17 residues. Trimming at V came to 0 bases and at J to 3 bases, leaving 10 bases not matched to a gene. The V gene's germline CDR1 is LGHNA and CDR2 YNFKEQ. The CDR3 DNA follows: TGTGCCAGCAGCCAAGAATGGGGCCGGGACAGTGACTATGGCTACACCTTC. Amino acid sequence: CASSQEWGRDSDYGYTF.

This clone was observed a single time. The rearrangement uses TRBV10-2 and TRBJ2-7; D is uncertain. The CDR3 has 13 residues. CDR1 and CDR2 (germline): WSHSY, SAAADI. Between the trimmed V and J ends, which lost 5 bases and 1 base, there was a span of 9 bases. CDR3 sequence: CASSPTPSYEQYF. CDR3 DNA sequence: TGCGCCAGCAGTCCGACGCCGTCCTACGAGCAGTACTTC.

V and J are TRBV6-5 and TRBJ1-2, with D tentatively TRBD1 (5 bases). V lost 5 bases, J lost 8 bases, and 18 bases lay in between. The CDR3 is 14 amino acids. CDR1 is MNHEY and CDR2 is SVGAGI in the germline V gene. The CDR3 loop reads CASSRTGPTEGYTF. DNA of the CDR3: TGTGCCAGCAGTCGAACGGGACCCACCGAGGGCTACACCTTC.

The chain combines TRBV27 with TRBJ1-4, with 8 bases that match TRBD1. CDR3 length: 15 amino acids. V lost 5 bases to trimming and J lost 8 bases; unmatched junction nucleotides: 10. Germline assignment: CDR1 MNHEY and CDR2 SMNVEV (reference sequence). CDR3 nucleotide sequence: TGTGCCAGCAGTACCGCGACAGGGGTAGGGGAAAAACTGTTTTTT. Translating gives CASSTATGVGEKLFF.

The genes are TRBV4-1 and TRBJ2-2; D is unclear. In germline, CDR1 is MGHRA, CDR2 YSYEKL. This CDR3 is 16 amino acids long. V was trimmed by 1 base and J by 7 bases, leaving 16 bases between them. This CDR3 is CASSQVQLIGFGELFF. For the CDR3, the DNA is TGCGCCAGCAGCCAAGTACAGCTCATAGGTTTCGGGGAGCTGTTTTTT.

The rearrangement uses TRBV7-9 and TRBJ1-3; D is uncertain. This CDR3 region has 15 residues. Germline values: CDR1 SEHNR, CDR2 FQNEAQ (reference sequence). Trimming took 5 bases from V and 0 from J, leaving 11 bases between them. CDR3 sequence: CASSPPASSGNTIYF. The CDR3 DNA reads as TGTGCCAGCAGCCCCCCGGCTAGCTCTGGAAACACCATATATTTT.

This chain connects TRBV5-4 to TRBJ2-3; D might be TRBD1 or TRBD2, each matching 6 bases. Trimming stripped 3 bases from V and 4 bases from J, with 12 bases between. This CDR3 has 14 amino acids. Per germline, CDR1 SGHNT and CDR2 YYREEE (reference sequence). The CDR3 is CASSWRDTADTQYF. DNA for the CDR3: TGTGCCAGCAGCTGGAGGGACACGGCAGATACGCAGTATTTT.

About this clone itself: In the same sample, other DNA sequences code for this CDR3. The chain carries TRBV6-1 and TRBJ2-1; D call uncertain. The length of the CDR3 is 14 residues. Trimming removed 2 bases at V and 0 bases at J, with 5 bases between. Germline V gives CDR1 MNHNS, CDR2 SASEGT. The CDR3 protein is CASSELSSYNEQFF. CDR3 nucleotide sequence: TGTGCCAGCAGTGAATTAAGCTCCTACAATGAGCAGTTCTTC.

DNA for the CDR3: TGCAGCGTTGAACGGGGCAGGCTCAATGAGCAGTTCTTC. It translates to CSVERGRLNEQFF. This rearrangement joins TRBV29-1 to TRBJ2-1, with D tentatively TRBD1 or TRBD2 (5 bases each). The V gene's germline CDR1 is SQVTM and CDR2 ANQGSEA. CDR3 size: 13 residues. V was pared by 2 bases and J by 6 bases, with 11 bases between.

The rearrangement links TRBV13 to TRBJ2-5, with a possible D match to TRBD2 (5 bases). The length of the CDR3 is 15 residues. From germline, CDR1 is PRHDT and CDR2 FYEKMQ (reference sequence). Trimming removed 3 bases at V and 5 bases at J, with 16 bases between. The CDR3 loop reads CASSFRTPGMETQYF. The CDR3 bases are TGTGCCAGCAGCTTCAGGACCCCCGGGATGGAGACCCAGTACTTC.

The table lists this clone with a count of one. The chain recombines TRBV6-5 with TRBJ1-2, with 9 bases fitting TRBD1. This CDR3 contains 15 residues. The germline CDR1 and CDR2 sequences are MNHEY and SVGAGI. The trim removed 2 bases at V and 3 bases at J, leaving 4 bases unmatched. CDR3 nucleotide sequence: TGTGCCAGCAGTTACGTGACAGGGGGGTACTATGGCTACACCTTC. As protein: CASSYVTGGYYGYTF.

This clone has a single count. This chain uses TRBV27 with TRBJ2-6; 10 nucleotides line up with TRBD1. The CDR3 has 17 amino acids. Trimming cost V 6 bases and J 4 bases; bases outside gene matches: 9. In germline, CDR1 is MNHEY, CDR2 SMNVEV (reference sequence). The DNA of the CDR3 is TGTGCCAGCAGCCCCGACAGGGGGCGCCTGGGGGCCAACGTCCTGACTTTC. It codes for CASSPDRGRLGANVLTF.